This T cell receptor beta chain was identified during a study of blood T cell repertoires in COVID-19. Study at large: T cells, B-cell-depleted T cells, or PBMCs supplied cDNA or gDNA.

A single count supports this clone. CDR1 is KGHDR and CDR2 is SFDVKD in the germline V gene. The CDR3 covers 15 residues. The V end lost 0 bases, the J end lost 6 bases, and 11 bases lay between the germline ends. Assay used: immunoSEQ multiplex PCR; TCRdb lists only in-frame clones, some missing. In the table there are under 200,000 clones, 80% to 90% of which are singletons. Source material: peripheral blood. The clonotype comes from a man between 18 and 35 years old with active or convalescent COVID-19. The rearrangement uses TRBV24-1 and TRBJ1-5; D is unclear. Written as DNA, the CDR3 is TGTGCCACCAGTGATTTGTCCGGGAGGGTTCAGCCCCAGCATTTT. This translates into CATSDLSGRVQPQHF.